This T cell receptor (beta chain) was sequenced during a study of T cell responses to AZD1222 COVID-19 vaccine (dated by TCRdb to about 2021). Some background on the complete study: AZD1222 recipients whose second dose came at about 4 weeks and those whose second dose came at about 12 weeks were combined into one group, since spike-specific TCR depth and breadth did not differ between the two schedules. TCR sequencing was performed for 230 to 250 trial participants, of whom around 200 were given two doses of AZD1222 and approximately 25 were given two doses of MenACWY control vaccine. Enrollment into the trials was organized by age into subgroups of 18-55, 56-69 and 70-plus years, and those subgroups contained around 150, 28 and 57 TCR-sequenced participants, respectively. Beyond this particular receptor, the publication reports: After two AZD1222 doses, spike-specific TCR breadth and depth were significantly higher than at day 0 and than in MenACWY recipients. The vaccine-associated CD4 TCRs covered the entire spike protein, and the dominant responses fell in regions 160-218 and 743-854. Nearly half of unique spike-specific TCRs reportedly recognized epitopes outside regions mutated in the B.1.351 and B.1.1.7 variants. Participants were mostly white British, with more females than males. The authors suggested clonal diversity may have been underestimated. Conclusions about previously exposed vaccinees are limited, since just five or six AZD1222 recipients were seropositive for SARS-CoV-2 at baseline. The 56-69-year group was small, and its depth increase did not reach significance, likely because of low power. Because no day 14 peak-response samples were available, the repertoires could be characterized only after the peak T cell response.

The CDR3 regions of human TCRbeta chains were analyzed by immunosequencing. From the authors' description of their analysis: TCRs in the repertoires were matched against a reference library of SARS-CoV-2-specific TCRs that had been generated with the MIRA antigen-specificity platform. Breadth was defined as the fraction of unique TCRs that were SARS-CoV-2-associated, and depth was defined as the fraction of total T cells that were SARS-CoV-2-associated. Each spike-specific TCR was assigned to its reactive spike region and to a CD4 or CD8 class using the MIRA data. Log10-transformed breadth and depth values were compared by one-way ANOVA with Sidak's multiple comparisons tests. The immuneACCESS repertoire file appears here via TCRdb, limited to in-frame rearrangements. These files lack a portion of the clones; in checked studies, under half of the deficit traces to unresolved V genes, and the cause of the others is not known. That table is the source of V, J and clone size, and D and trimming were worked out from the DNA. The sample table contains about 120,000 clones; only one count was recorded for roughly 84% of them. About 9% of the sample rests with the top ten.

Of note for this clone: Its antigen is still unknown. No clone much larger than this one lies a single base away; base qualities are absent.

The time point label on this specimen signifies: baseline before first vaccination. Samples from vaccinated people were obtained from the UK trials COV001 and COV002, which included a single-blind randomized controlled phase 2/3 trial of AZD1222 (ChAdOx1 nCoV-19) in healthy adults. For TCRbeta chain sequencing, PBMC samples were collected from trial participants at day 0 and at day 28 after the second dose. Including cysteine and phenylalanine, the CDR3 has 14 amino acids. Solely the CDR3 DNA is kept, with 42 bases framed from the first base. From V the trimming removes 5 bases and from J it removes 0 bases, while the gene matches leave 4 bases of the junction unaccounted for. The germline V gene sets CDR1 to SGHTA and CDR2 to FQGNSA.

The sample here was peripheral blood, taken on day 0 of AZD1222 vaccination. Recombination linked TRBV7-2 to TRBJ2-7, with 7 bases aligning to TRBD2. The origin of this receptor is an adult in good health. In nucleotides, the sequence is TGTGCCAGCAGCCCGGGACTACCCTCCTACGAGCAGTACTTC. Its translation is CASSPGLPSYEQYF.